This T cell receptor (beta chain) was sequenced in a study of cytomegalovirus exposure and HLA in healthy donors. In the study overall: Of the donors genotyped, 398 in all, around 76% fell in the Caucasian-associated ancestry cluster.

In this sample, this clone turned up a few times. As for the donors, each was a healthy bone marrow donor. With 2 bases clipped from V and 5 bases from J, the junction kept 5 bases outside the gene matches. Germline CDR1 MNHEY, CDR2 SMNVEV (reference sequence). The CDR3 has 14 amino acids. Use of 60 Vbeta and 13 Jbeta primers characterized the PCR. In the authors' workflow: Unique TCR beta chains totaled some 78 million in a later count, with around 11 million of them shared. Profiled with immunoSEQ multiplex PCR; TCRdb holds only in-frame clones, not every one. That table is the source of V, J and clone size, and D and trimming were worked out from the DNA. There are roughly 170,000 clones in the sample; over 70% occur only once, and about 2.2% lies in the top ten.

The chain uses TRBV27 and TRBJ2-7; 8 nucleotides line up with TRBD1. The receptor's source is a woman in her 30s in good health and CMV-seronegative. Sequencing was done on a sample of PBMCs. The CDR3 nucleotides are TGTGCCAGCAGTTTACGCGACAGGGGTCACGAGCAGTACTTC. Translating it yields CASSLRDRGHEQYF.